This T cell receptor beta chain comes out of a study of T cell repertoires in cytomegalovirus infection. For the study at large: The authors relied on CMV epitopes, both recently identified HLA-C-restricted and well-studied HLA-B-restricted. CMV infection plus the matching HLA type was flagged by public TCR beta signatures. General study results and limits: Cumulative public TCR beta family frequency identified carriers of CMV plus the relevant HLA. The study found HLA-C-restricted CMV-specific TCR beta clonotypes dominating the ex vivo response.

TCRdb recomputed calls from the reads with MiXCR, one row per CDR3 protein. Of 40,000 to 60,000 distinct CDR3 sequences in the sample, about a fifth are singletons; the top ten hold about 87%. The CDR3 extends over 15 amino acids. Germline V gives CDR1 MNHEY, CDR2 SMNVEV (reference sequence). V trimming: 5 bases; J trimming: 8 bases; junction bases outside the gene matches: 10. Remarks on this clonotype: Its target is not known.

The J gene is TRBJ2-1, the V gene TRBV27, with TRBD2 identical over 9 bases. The source of this sequence is a human donor in good health (CMV status not recorded). Some clones in this sample may be carry-over from other donors' samples. This specimen was CD8+ T cells from cultured PBMCs, taken from culture after CMV antigen stimulation. CDR3 coding DNA: TGTGCCAGCAGTCCCCTAGCGGGGCTTTGGGATGAGCAGTTCTTC. Its translation is CASSPLAGLWDEQFF.